Listed below are T cell receptor beta chains from one sample, sequenced in a study of blood T cell repertoires in COVID-19. Using immunoSEQ multiplex PCR, the repertoire was profiled, and TCRdb retains in-frame clones only, with some absent. The sample carries fewer than 45,000 clones, just under 75% recorded once. Specimen: peripheral blood. These receptors all stem from a man aged 65 to 85 with COVID-19, enrolled during active disease. Both conserved end residues are part of each CDR3. D genes are given only for firm matches. Some rows have no size entry. The others give once, few or many, or a class for an expanded clone.

D gene: -; V gene: TRBV6-5; J gene: TRBJ1-1; clone size: -; CDR3 DNA: TGTGCCAGCAGCGCGGGTGGGACATTCGTCACTGAAGCTTTCTTT; CDR3 protein: CASSAGGTFVTEAFF
D gene: -; V gene: TRBV14; J gene: TRBJ1-6; clone size: -; CDR3 DNA: TGTGCCAGCACCACAGGGAGCTCCTATAATTCACCCCTCCACTTT; CDR3 protein: CASTTGSSYNSPLHF
D gene: -; V gene: TRBV11-2; J gene: TRBJ2-2; clone size: -; CDR3 DNA: TGTGCCAGCTTCAGGGGTGGGGAGCTGTTTTTT; CDR3 protein: CASFRGGELFF
D gene: TRBD1; V gene: TRBV28; J gene: TRBJ1-5; clone size: once; CDR3 DNA: TGTGCCAGCCGGGCTAATACGTGGTCGGACAGGGTGAATCAGCCCCAGCATTTT; CDR3 protein: CASRANTWSDRVNQPQHF
D gene: -; V gene: TRBV11-2; J gene: TRBJ2-5; clone size: -; CDR3 DNA: TGTGCCAGCAGCCTAGGGGGAGGGTGGCAAGAGACCCAGTACTTC; CDR3 protein: CASSLGGGWQETQYF
D gene: -; V gene: TRBV5-8; J gene: TRBJ2-6; clone size: -; CDR3 DNA: TGTGCCAGCAGCTTACAAACAGCTGGGGCCAACGTCCTGACTTTC; CDR3 protein: CASSLQTAGANVLTF
D gene: -; V gene: TRBV27; J gene: TRBJ2-1; clone size: -; CDR3 DNA: TGTGCCAGCAGCAACAGGGACACTCTCAATGAGCAGTTCTTC; CDR3 protein: CASSNRDTLNEQFF
D gene: -; V gene: TRBV6-5; J gene: TRBJ2-3; clone size: once; CDR3 DNA: TGTGCCAGCAAGCTCAGGAGCACAGATACGCAGTATTTT; CDR3 protein: CASKLRSTDTQYF
D gene: -; V gene: TRBV5-1; J gene: TRBJ1-5; clone size: once; CDR3 DNA: TGCGCCAGCAGCTTGGCAGGGTTCAATCAGCCCCAGCATTTT; CDR3 protein: CASSLAGFNQPQHF
D gene: -; V gene: TRBV5-1; J gene: TRBJ1-6; clone size: -; CDR3 DNA: TGCGCCAGCAGCCGGGATCCCCGAGGTAATTCACCCCTCCACTTT; CDR3 protein: CASSRDPRGNSPLHF
D gene: -; V gene: TRBV11-3; J gene: TRBJ2-3; clone size: once; CDR3 DNA: TGTGCCAGCAGCTTAGGACTAGAGCTCGGCACAGATACGCAGTATTTT; CDR3 protein: CASSLGLELGTDTQYF
D gene: TRBD2; V gene: TRBV10-3; J gene: TRBJ2-5; clone size: -; CDR3 DNA: TGTGCCATCAGACGGGGGACTAGCGACCCCCAAGAGACCCAGTACTTC; CDR3 protein: CAIRRGTSDPQETQYF
D gene: -; V gene: TRBV6-5; J gene: TRBJ1-1; clone size: few; CDR3 DNA: TGTGCCAGCAGTTCCCAGGGCCGAATGAACACTGAAGCTTTCTTT; CDR3 protein: CASSSQGRMNTEAFF
D gene: -; V gene: TRBV3-1/TRBV3-2; J gene: TRBJ2-7; clone size: -; CDR3 DNA: TGTGCCAGCAGCCCCCTCGGTACGAGCGGTACGAAGCAGTACTTC; CDR3 protein: CASSPLGTSGTKQYF
D gene: -; V gene: TRBV27; J gene: TRBJ1-1; clone size: -; CDR3 DNA: TGTGCCAGCAGTTTAAGGCGGGGAGGTGGCACTGAAGCTTTCTTT; CDR3 protein: CASSLRRGGGTEAFF
D gene: TRBD1; V gene: TRBV29-1; J gene: TRBJ1-2; clone size: -; CDR3 DNA: TGCAGCGTTGTGACAGGGAACTATGGCTACACCTTC; CDR3 protein: CSVVTGNYGYTF
D gene: -; V gene: TRBV6-5; J gene: TRBJ1-2; clone size: -; CDR3 DNA: TGTGCCAGCAGTTACTCGCAGGTTAGGAAGGGCTACACCTTC; CDR3 protein: CASSYSQVRKGYTF
D gene: -; V gene: TRBV15; J gene: TRBJ1-1; clone size: few; CDR3 DNA: TGTGCCACCAGCAGAGACGACCGACAGATGAACACTGAAGCTTTCTTT; CDR3 protein: CATSRDDRQMNTEAFF
D gene: TRBD1; V gene: TRBV7-2; J gene: TRBJ2-3; clone size: -; CDR3 DNA: TGTGCCAGCAGCAAACAAGGGGGCCTAAGAGTAGATACGCAGTATTTT; CDR3 protein: CASSKQGGLRVDTQYF
D gene: -; V gene: TRBV6-5; J gene: TRBJ1-1; clone size: -; CDR3 DNA: TGTGCCAGCGGGCGATATGAAGCTTTCTTT; CDR3 protein: CASGRYEAFF